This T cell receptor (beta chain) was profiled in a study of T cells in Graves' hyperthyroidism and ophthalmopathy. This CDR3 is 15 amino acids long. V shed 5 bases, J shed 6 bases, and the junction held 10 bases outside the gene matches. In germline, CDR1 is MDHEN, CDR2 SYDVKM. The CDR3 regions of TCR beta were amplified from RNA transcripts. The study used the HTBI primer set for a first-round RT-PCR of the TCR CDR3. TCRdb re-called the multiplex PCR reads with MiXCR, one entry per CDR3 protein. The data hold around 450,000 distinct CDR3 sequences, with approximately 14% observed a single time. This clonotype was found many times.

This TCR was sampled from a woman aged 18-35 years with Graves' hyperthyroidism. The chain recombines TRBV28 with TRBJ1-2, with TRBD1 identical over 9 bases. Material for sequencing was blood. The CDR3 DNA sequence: TGTGCCAGCAGTCCAACCCGGACAGGGGTCAATGGCTACACCTTC. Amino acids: CASSPTRTGVNGYTF.